The T cell receptor (beta chain) described here comes from a study of chemoradiotherapy in HPV16-positive cancers. The CDR3 length is 12 residues. Germline CDR1 reads MNHEY; CDR2 reads SMNVEV (reference sequence). Trimming stripped 2 bases from V and 10 bases from J, with 9 bases between. Comment on this clone: What it binds is not known.

Over chemoradiotherapy, repertoires were sampled more than once. The method was immunoSEQ multiplex PCR; TCRdb's version includes in-frame clones alone and lacks a portion of them. The table lists about 12,000 clones, around nine tenths of them singletons. Study-level points and caveats: Candidate HPV-specific clones and E7-related TCR motifs grew in tumor during treatment. Better recurrence-free survival went with HPV-responsive T-cell expansion in HPV16-positive patients.

V usage is TRBV27 and J usage is TRBJ2-1; D remains unclear. The clonotype originates from a human donor with HPV-associated anogenital cancer. The sample here was blood, taken from a patient who underwent chemoradiotherapy. CDR3 residues: CASSLGEREQFF. DNA for the CDR3: TGTGCCAGCAGTTTAGGAGAACGGGAGCAGTTCTTC.